This TCR beta chain was captured in a study of blood T cell repertoires in COVID-19. Turning to the study itself: In each case, the material was cDNA or gDNA derived from T cells, B-cell-depleted T cells, or PBMCs.

Germline V gene lookup returns CDR1 SGHDN and CDR2 FVKESK. The ends lost 3 bases at V and 7 bases at J; junction bases unmatched: 3. The CDR3 is 14 amino acids. Only in-frame clones appear in the TCRdb table, and some are missing; sequencing was by immunoSEQ multiplex PCR. In the table there are 150,000 or so clones, about three quarters of which are singletons. Participants came from fewer than 25 US areas, aged roughly 18 to 89 years. Participants had their cohort set by participant-reported clinical history. Sequenced material: PBMCs or T cells enriched from blood (not recorded which). This receptor was obtained from a woman between 45 and 60 years old who had recovered from COVID-19. The chain carries TRBV14 and TRBJ1-2, with 12 bases lining up with TRBD1. CDR3 amino acids: CASSQGQGALGYTF. CDR3 nucleotides: TGTGCCAGCAGCCAGGGACAGGGGGCTCTTGGCTACACCTTC.